This T cell receptor (beta chain) was captured in a study of tumor-infiltrating lymphocytes in primary liver carcinoma. Without any cell sorting, about 18-31 mg of bulk tissue yielded co-extracted RNA and DNA. Germline assignment: CDR1 LGHNA and CDR2 YSLEER. This CDR3 has 13 amino acids. Comment on this clonotype: Its antigen remains unknown. The junction differs from germline at one of its ends, possibly a read error.

TCR beta cDNA came from approximately 540 ng total RNA, primed with a constant-region primer. Library construction for TCR beta comprised three nested multiplex PCR rounds performed with slightly modified ARM-PCR. Both of the initial two PCR rounds ran for 10 cycles and employed TRBV1-TRBV30 forward primers alongside a C-beta reverse primer. TCRdb itself ran the multiplex PCR reads through MiXCR, one entry per CDR3 protein. The table has about 190,000 distinct CDR3 sequences, approximately 80% seen once. Findings and limits, study-wide: Researchers report that only about 7-24% of top clones turned up in all five tumor regions. Lesser overlap characterized tumor-adjacent and tumor-blood pairs relative to tumor region pairs.

Specimen: tumor tissue from primary liver carcinoma. The gene calls are TRBV4-3 and TRBJ1-1; maybe TRBD1 (6 bases). This TCR came from a man aged 40-49 years with primary liver carcinoma and hepatitis B virus infection. CDR3 sequence: CASSRGGNTEAFF. CDR3 in DNA: TGTGCCAGCAGCCGAGGGGGGAACACTGAAGCTTTCTTT.